One sample yielded the 9 T cell receptor beta chains listed below, sequenced in a study of T cell changes during pregnancy in multiple sclerosis. Using immunoSEQ multiplex PCR, the repertoire was profiled, and TCRdb retains in-frame clones only, with some absent. There are approximately 100,000 clones in the sample; roughly 93% occur only once, and roughly 0.9% lies in the top ten. Sequences were derived from peripheral blood, sampled before pregnancy. The receptors come from a female donor with multiple sclerosis, enrolled in a pregnancy study.

The rearrangement uses TRBV6-1 and TRBJ1-1, with D hard to call. V was pared by 4 bases and J by 10 bases, with 13 bases between. Germline loops: CDR1 MNHNS, CDR2 SASEGT. This CDR3 spans 12 amino acids. This CDR3 reads CASSGTGSRAFF. The DNA of the CDR3 is TGTGCCAGCAGTGGAACGGGGTCTAGAGCTTTCTTT.

The chain combines TRBV27 with TRBJ1-3; the match to TRBD1 covers 9 bases. CDR3 length: 16 residues. Per the germline V gene, CDR1 is MNHEY and CDR2 is SMNVEV (reference sequence). With V trimmed by 6 bases and J by 2 bases, 8 bases remained unmatched. The CDR3 spells CASSTIDRGAGNTIYF. Here the CDR3 DNA reads TGTGCCAGCAGCACGATCGACAGGGGGGCTGGAAACACCATATATTTT.

V is TRBV7-3 and J is TRBJ2-1; 8 bases match TRBD2. Germline loops: CDR1 SGHTA, CDR2 FQGTGA. J lost 9 bases, V lost 1 base, and 8 bases had no gene match. The CDR3 covers 15 residues. CDR3 in amino acids: CASSLRGAGGGEQFF. As DNA, the CDR3 is TGTGCCAGCAGCTTAAGGGGGGCGGGAGGTGGTGAGCAGTTCTTC.

The chain recombines TRBV27 with TRBJ1-1; TRBD1 matches 7 bases. The germline CDR1 and CDR2 sequences are MNHEY and SMNVEV (reference sequence). The CDR3 sequence is 14 residues long. J lost 3 bases, V lost 5 bases, and 6 bases had no gene match. The DNA for the CDR3 is TGTGCCAGCAGTCCATGGGACAGTGACACTGAAGCTTTCTTT. Its protein product is CASSPWDSDTEAFF.

V is TRBV6-5 and J is TRBJ2-1, with 9 bases that match TRBD2. Germline V gene data show CDR1 as MNHEY and CDR2 as SVGAGI. CDR3 length equals 15 residues. Unmatched junction bases numbered 8, after V lost 5 bases and J lost 6 bases. The CDR3 DNA reads TGTGCCAGCAGTCCGCTAGCGGGACGAAGCAATGAGCAGTTCTTC. As protein: CASSPLAGRSNEQFF.

The chain joins TRBV30 to TRBJ2-1; TRBD2 might be the D (7 bases). Looked up from germline, CDR1 is GTSNPN and CDR2 is SVGIG (reference sequence). The CDR3 totals 14 residues. The V end lost 5 bases, the J end lost 6 bases, and 17 bases lay between the germline ends. CDR3: CAWGGAGAGNEQFF. CDR3 nucleotide sequence: TGTGCCTGGGGGGGGGCGGGAGCGGGCAATGAGCAGTTCTTC. The complete variable domain, with remaining parts taken from reference TRBV30 and TRBJ2-1, reads SQTIHQWPATLVQPVGSPLSLECTVEGTSNPNLYWYRQAAGRGLQLLFYSVGIGQISSEVPQNLSASRPQDRQFILSSKKLLLSDSGFYLCAWGGAGAGNEQFFGPGTRLTVL.

This clone was detected once. CDR3: CASSLGLAGDYEQYF. CDR3 in DNA: TGTGCCAGCAGTCTGGGACTAGCGGGAGACTACGAGCAGTACTTC. V and J are TRBV27 and TRBJ2-7, with TRBD2 identical over 14 bases. V shed 5 bases, J shed 3 bases, and the junction held 3 bases outside the gene matches. The CDR3 contains 15 residues. The germline V gene has CDR1 MNHEY and CDR2 SMNVEV (reference sequence).

The chain couples TRBV7-3 to TRBJ2-1, with TRBD2 matching over 12 bases. CDR3 size: 14 residues. Germline-derived CDR1 and CDR2 are SGHTA and FQGTGA. The J segment lost 9 bases and the V segment lost 2 bases, leaving 2 bases of the junction unmatched. CDR3 in DNA: TGTGCCAGCAGCTTACTAGCGGGAGGGAGTGAGCAGTTCTTC. As protein: CASSLLAGGSEQFF.

The J gene is TRBJ2-7, the V gene TRBV9; 8 bases match TRBD1. This CDR3 spans 15 amino acids. The V gene's germline CDR1 is SGDLS and CDR2 YYNGEE. V shed 1 base, J shed 2 bases, and the junction held 5 bases outside the gene matches. The CDR3 sequence is CASSVSQTGAYEQYF. Written as DNA, the CDR3 is TGTGCCAGCAGCGTATCCCAGACAGGGGCCTACGAGCAGTACTTC.